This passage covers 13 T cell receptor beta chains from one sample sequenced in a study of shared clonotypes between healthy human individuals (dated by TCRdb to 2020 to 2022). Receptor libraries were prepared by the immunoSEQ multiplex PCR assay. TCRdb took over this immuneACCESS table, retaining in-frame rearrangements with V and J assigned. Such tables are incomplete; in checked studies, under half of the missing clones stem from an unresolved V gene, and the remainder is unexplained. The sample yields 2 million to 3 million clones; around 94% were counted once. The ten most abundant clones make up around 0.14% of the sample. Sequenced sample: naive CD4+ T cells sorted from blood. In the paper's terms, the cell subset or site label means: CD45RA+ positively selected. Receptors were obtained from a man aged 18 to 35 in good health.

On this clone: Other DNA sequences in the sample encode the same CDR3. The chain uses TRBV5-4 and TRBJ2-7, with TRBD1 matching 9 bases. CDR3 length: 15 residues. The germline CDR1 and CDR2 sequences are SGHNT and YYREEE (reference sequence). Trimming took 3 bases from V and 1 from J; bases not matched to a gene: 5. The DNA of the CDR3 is TGTGCCAGCAGCTCCCGGGACAGGGCATCCTACGAGCAGTACTTC. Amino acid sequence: CASSSRDRASYEQYF.

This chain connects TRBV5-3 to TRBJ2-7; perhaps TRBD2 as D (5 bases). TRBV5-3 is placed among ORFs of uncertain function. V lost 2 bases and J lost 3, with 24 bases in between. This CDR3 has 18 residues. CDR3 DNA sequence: TGTGCCAGAAGCTTCCCACCCGCGGACTCCCCTTCGGGCTACGAGCAGTACTTC. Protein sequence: CARSFPPADSPSGYEQYF.

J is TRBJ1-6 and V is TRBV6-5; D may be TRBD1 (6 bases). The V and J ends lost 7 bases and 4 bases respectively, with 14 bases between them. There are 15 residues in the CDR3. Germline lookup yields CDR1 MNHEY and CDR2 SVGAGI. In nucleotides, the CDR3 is TGTGCCAGCAACCCGGGGCAGGGGTATAATTCACCCCTCCACTTT. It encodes CASNPGQGYNSPLHF.

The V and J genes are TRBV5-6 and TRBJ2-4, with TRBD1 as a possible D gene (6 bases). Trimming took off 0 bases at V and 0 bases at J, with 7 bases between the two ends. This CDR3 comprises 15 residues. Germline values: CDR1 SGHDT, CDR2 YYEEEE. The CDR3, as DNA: TGTGCCAGCAGCTTGGAGGGGGTAGCCAAAAACATTCAGTACTTC. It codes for CASSLEGVAKNIQYF.

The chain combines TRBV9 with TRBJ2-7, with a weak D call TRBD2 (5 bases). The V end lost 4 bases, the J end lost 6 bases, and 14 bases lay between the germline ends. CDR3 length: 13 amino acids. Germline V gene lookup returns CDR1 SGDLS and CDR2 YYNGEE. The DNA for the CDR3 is TGTGCCAGCAGCCCGGGTCCGGCGGGCGAGCAGTACTTC. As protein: CASSPGPAGEQYF.

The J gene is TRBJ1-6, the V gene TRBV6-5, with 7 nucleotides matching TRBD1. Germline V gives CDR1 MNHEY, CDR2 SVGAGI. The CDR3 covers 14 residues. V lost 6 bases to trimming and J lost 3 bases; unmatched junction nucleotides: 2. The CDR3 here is CASSRTGYNSPLHF. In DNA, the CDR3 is TGTGCCAGCAGCCGGACAGGCTATAATTCACCCCTCCACTTT.

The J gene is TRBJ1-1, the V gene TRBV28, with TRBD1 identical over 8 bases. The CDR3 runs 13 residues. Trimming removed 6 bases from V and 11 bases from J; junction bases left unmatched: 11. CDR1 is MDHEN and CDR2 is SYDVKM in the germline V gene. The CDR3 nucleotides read TGTGCCAGCAGAAGGGACAGGCCGGGGAGGGCTTTCTTT. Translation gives CASRRDRPGRAFF.

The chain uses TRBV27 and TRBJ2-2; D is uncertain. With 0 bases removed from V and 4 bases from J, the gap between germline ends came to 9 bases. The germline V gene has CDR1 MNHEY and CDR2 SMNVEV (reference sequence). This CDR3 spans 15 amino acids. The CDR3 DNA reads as TGTGCCAGCAGTTTATCCTGGCGTTTCACCGGGGAGCTGTTTTTT. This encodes CASSLSWRFTGELFF.

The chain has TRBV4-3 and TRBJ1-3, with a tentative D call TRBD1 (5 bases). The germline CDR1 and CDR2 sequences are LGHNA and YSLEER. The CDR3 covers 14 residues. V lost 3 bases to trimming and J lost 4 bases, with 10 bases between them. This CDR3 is CASSHQGVGNTIYF. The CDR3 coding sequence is TGCGCCAGCAGCCACCAGGGTGTCGGAAACACCATATATTTT.

The CDR3 coding sequence is TGTGCCAGCTCACCAGGCGGACAGACAAACACTGAAGCTTTCTTT. It yields the protein CASSPGGQTNTEAFF. V gene TRBV18 combines with J gene TRBJ1-1, with a possible D match to TRBD1 (6 bases). The germline gives CDR1 KGHSH, CDR2 LQKENI. This CDR3 is 15 amino acids long. V lost 2 bases and J lost 2, with 12 bases in between.

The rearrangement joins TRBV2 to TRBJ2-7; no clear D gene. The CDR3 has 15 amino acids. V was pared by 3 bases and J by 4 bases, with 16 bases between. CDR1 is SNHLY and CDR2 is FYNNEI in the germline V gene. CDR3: CASSEGSGERYEQYF. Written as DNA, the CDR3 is TGTGCCAGCAGTGAGGGGTCTGGGGAAAGATACGAGCAGTACTTC.

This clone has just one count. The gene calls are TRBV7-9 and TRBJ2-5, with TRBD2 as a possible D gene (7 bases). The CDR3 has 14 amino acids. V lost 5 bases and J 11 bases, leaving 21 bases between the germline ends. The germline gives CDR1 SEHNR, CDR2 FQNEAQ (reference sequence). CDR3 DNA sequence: TGTGCCAGCAGCCCTCACGCGGGGGCTTGGGAGCAGTACTTC. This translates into CASSPHAGAWEQYF.

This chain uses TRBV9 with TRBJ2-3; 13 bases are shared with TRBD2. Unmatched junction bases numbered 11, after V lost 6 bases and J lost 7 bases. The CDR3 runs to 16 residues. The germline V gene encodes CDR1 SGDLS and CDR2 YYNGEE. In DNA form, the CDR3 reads TGTGCCAGCACCATGGGACTAGCGGGGAACACTAATACGCAGTATTTT. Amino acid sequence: CASTMGLAGNTNTQYF.